Presented here are 28 T cell receptor beta chains from one specimen sequenced in a study of CD4 and CD8 cells across lung adenocarcinoma regions. MiXCR, run by TCRdb on the PCR reads, gives a single entry per CDR3 protein. Here the sample spans tens of thousands of distinct CDR3 sequences, 40% to 65% being singletons. Sequenced: CD4+ T cells from the center of a lung tumor. Receptors were obtained from a male donor with lung adenocarcinoma. The CD4 and CD8 labels of this study may be unreliable.

For this clonotype: The junction shows a germline mismatch at one end, possibly a read error. V is TRBV10-3 and J is TRBJ2-3; D gene unclear. Germline CDR1 is ENHRY and CDR2 is SYGVKD. This CDR3 contains 15 residues. CDR3 sequence: CAMRLQSGITETQYF. CDR3 bases: TGTGCCATGAGACTCCAGTCTGGAATTACAGAGACGCAGTATTTT.

This clonotype was recorded a few times. V usage is TRBV7-2 and J usage is TRBJ2-1; 9 bases map to TRBD2. This CDR3 is built from 16 residues. Germline loops: CDR1 SGHTA, CDR2 FQGNSA. Germline trimming cut 5 bases from V and 1 base from J; bases unmatched to any gene: 6. The CDR3 bases are TGTGCCAGCAGCCGTAGCGGGAGAAGGTCCTACAATGAGCAGTTCTTC. Translation: CASSRSGRRSYNEQFF.

This clonotype was counted once. The rearrangement uses TRBV11-2 and TRBJ2-3; D is possibly TRBD2 (7 bases). This CDR3 spans 16 amino acids. The V gene lost 5 bases and the J gene lost 9 bases, with 24 bases spanning the gap. The germline gives CDR1 SGHAT, CDR2 FQNNGV. The CDR3 loop is CASSDEGGRIKNTQYF. The DNA of the CDR3 is TGTGCCAGCAGCGACGAGGGGGGGAGAATCAAAAACACGCAGTATTTT.

The chain has TRBV14 and TRBJ2-1, with D perhaps TRBD1 (5 bases). This CDR3 comprises 15 residues. V dropped 1 base and J dropped 10 bases, with 17 bases sitting between them. Germline assignment: CDR1 SGHDN and CDR2 FVKESK. CDR3 in DNA: TGTGCCAGCAGCCAAGGACCTGCGACAGTATACGAGCAGTTCTTC. Its translation is CASSQGPATVYEQFF.

V and J are TRBV6-1 and TRBJ2-4; possibly TRBD2 for D (6 bases). The J call may be mistaken, given a closer DNA end match to TRBJ2-5. CDR3 size: 15 residues. Germline V gene data show CDR1 as MNHNS and CDR2 as SASEGT. Written as DNA, the CDR3 is TGTGCCAGCAGTGAAATGGCTAGCGAGCAAGAGACCCAGTACTTC. Encoded protein: CASSEMASEQETQYF.

J is TRBJ1-2 and V is TRBV6-1; D remains ambiguous. Germline V gives CDR1 MNHNS, CDR2 SASEGT. V was shortened by 7 bases and J by 1 base, with 10 bases between the two germline ends. The CDR3 length is 13 residues. The CDR3 sequence is CASKETSNYGYTF. The CDR3 region has the DNA TGTGCCAGCAAGGAGACAAGTAACTATGGCTACACCTTC.

This clonotype appeared many times. The genes are TRBV27 and TRBJ2-5, with a tentative D call TRBD1 (5 bases). Gene TRBJ2-7 matches the end of the DNA better, so the J call may be wrong. CDR1 is MNHEY, CDR2 SMNVEV, per germline (reference sequence). This CDR3 spans 12 amino acids. This CDR3 is CASSFPGNEQYF. The CDR3 DNA reads TGTGCCAGCAGTTTCCCAGGGAACGAGCAGTACTTC.

This clonotype was observed many times. The chain carries TRBV6-1 and TRBJ2-3; D possibly corresponds to TRBD2 (6 bases). V was pared by 5 bases and J by 5 bases, with 20 bases between. The CDR3 is made up of 16 amino acids. Germline CDR1 and CDR2: MNHNS and SASEGT. DNA for the CDR3: TGTGCCAGCAGTCGCCGGACGGGACTCGGGGAAGATACGCAGTATTTT. It yields the protein CASSRRTGLGEDTQYF.

This rearrangement joins TRBV10-1 to TRBJ2-3; 9 bases are shared with TRBD2. The CDR3 loop spans 16 amino acids. V shed 6 bases, J shed 4 bases, and the junction held 11 bases outside the gene matches. Germline CDR1 and CDR2: WNHNN and SYGVQD (reference sequence). The CDR3 DNA reads TGCGCCAGCAGCCGGCGGGGGGGCGGGAGCCCAGATACGCAGTATTTT. Its translation is CASSRRGGGSPDTQYF.

This clonotype is deemed large. V is TRBV27 and J is TRBJ2-5; 8 bases are shared with TRBD2. The V and J ends lost 3 bases and 7 bases, in that order; junction bases with no gene match: 10. Germline CDR1 is MNHEY and CDR2 is SMNVEV (reference sequence). This CDR3 region has 15 residues. CDR3 nucleotides: TGTGCCAGCAGTTTTGGGACTAGAGGAGGTGGGACCCAGTACTTC. This translates into CASSFGTRGGGTQYF.

This clonotype appeared a few times. The chain employs TRBV20-1 and TRBJ2-1, with 11 bases matching TRBD2. CDR1 and CDR2 (germline): DFQATT, SNEGSKA (reference sequence). With V trimmed by 3 bases and J by 2 bases, 3 bases remained unmatched. The CDR3 spans 15 residues. CDR3 nucleotide sequence: TGCAGTGCTAGCGGGACTAGCGGAGCCTACAATGAGCAGTTCTTC. Protein: CSASGTSGAYNEQFF.

The chain combines TRBV10-3 with TRBJ2-2; D tentatively fits TRBD1 or TRBD2 (5 bases each). This CDR3 is built from 15 residues. V lost 11 bases, J lost 16 bases, and 32 bases lay in between. The germline gives CDR1 ENHRY, CDR2 SYGVKD. For the CDR3, the DNA is TGTGCCCTCGGACTCCAGTCCGGAATCACCGGGACGCAGTTTTTT. Translation gives CALGLQSGITGTQFF.

This chain uses TRBV10-1 with TRBJ2-3, with a tentative D call TRBD2 (7 bases). TRBJ2-7 matches the DNA end more closely, so the J call is doubtful. This CDR3 is 17 amino acids long. Per the germline V gene, CDR1 is WNHNN and CDR2 is SYGVQD (reference sequence). The CDR3 region has the DNA TGCGCCAGCAGTGCGGGGGCGGGGGTCCGTGAGCAAGAGACGCAGTACTTC. This codes for CASSAGAGVREQETQYF.

Of note for this clonotype: The junction and the germline gene differ at one end; a read error may be behind it. The chain is built from TRBV6-4 and TRBJ2-2, with 7 bases that match TRBD1. Germline V lookup: CDR1 MRHNA, CDR2 SNTAGT. The CDR3 extends over 15 amino acids. In DNA, the CDR3 is TGTGCCAGCGGACTCCAGTCCGTGATTACAGGGGAGCTGTATTTT. Translated: CASGLQSVITGELYF.

A note on this clonotype: A read error may account for a junction end that differs from germline. The chain links TRBV6-1 to TRBJ2-2; 7 nucleotides agree with TRBD1. CDR3 length: 14 amino acids. In germline, CDR1 is MNHNS, CDR2 SASEGT. CDR3 sequence reads: CASSLAVNTGEQFF. CDR3 DNA: TGTGCCAGCAGTCTAGCAGTCAACACAGGGGAGCAGTTTTTT.

The table lists this clonotype with a few counts. This chain connects TRBV28 to TRBJ2-3; D may be TRBD2 (5 bases). The CDR3 is made up of 13 amino acids. The germline V gene has CDR1 MDHEN and CDR2 SYDVKM. Trimming removed 4 bases from V and 11 bases from J, with 16 bases in between. The CDR3 DNA follows: TGTGCCAGCAGTTCCTACACTAGGGTGGAGCAGTATTTT. Its protein product is CASSSYTRVEQYF.

This clonotype occurred many times. J is TRBJ2-5 and V is TRBV27; D is ambiguous. The J call may not be correct, given that the DNA end is closer to TRBJ2-7. The CDR3 has 13 residues. Germline assignment: CDR1 MNHEY and CDR2 SMNVEV (reference sequence). In DNA form, the CDR3 reads TGTGCCAGCAGAGGGCCGGGTTCCTACGAGCAGTACTTC. This translates into CASRGPGSYEQYF.

The chain has TRBV6-1 and TRBJ2-3; TRBD1 might be the D (5 bases). Germline V CDR1 and CDR2: MNHNS, SASEGT. Trimming cost V 2 bases and J 2 bases, with 14 bases left between them. The CDR3 length is 16 residues. The CDR3 bases are TGTGCCAGCAGTGAAAGTGGGGCTCGTGACACAGATACGCAGTATTTT. It yields the protein CASSESGARDTDTQYF.

This clonotype has a count of ten or more. J is TRBJ2-5 and V is TRBV12-3 or TRBV12-4; D gene ambiguous. Near its end, the DNA agrees better with TRBJ2-7, so the J call may be wrong. The CDR3 extends over 16 amino acids. The CDR3 loop is CASAQSEGLASFEQYF. The CDR3 nucleotides read TGTGCCAGCGCCCAATCAGAAGGTCTGGCCAGCTTCGAGCAGTACTTC.

The chain recombines TRBV5-1 with TRBJ2-1, with 9 nucleotides matching TRBD1. The J call may be in error: the DNA end matches TRBJ2-7 better. The CDR3 runs 15 residues. From germline, CDR1 is SGHRS and CDR2 YFSETQ. The CDR3 DNA is TGCGCCAGCAGCTTCTCCGGGACAGGGACCTACGAGCAGTACTTC. Protein: CASSFSGTGTYEQYF.

The V call is TRBV6-4, the J call TRBJ2-6, with no clear D. V shed 2 bases and J shed 3 bases, with 5 bases lying between them. The CDR3 runs to 14 residues. The germline V gene encodes CDR1 MRHNA and CDR2 SNTAGT. The DNA for the CDR3 is TGTGCCAGCAGTGACAGGGTTGGGGCCAACGTCCTGACTTTC. Its protein is CASSDRVGANVLTF.

This clonotype has a single count. The J gene is TRBJ2-1, the V gene TRBV6-1, with TRBD1 as a possible D gene (5 bases). CDR3 length equals 13 residues. Germline V gives CDR1 MNHNS, CDR2 SASEGT. V shed 8 bases and J shed 8 bases, with 16 bases lying between them. This chain's CDR3 is CASQAAGNDEQFF. For the CDR3, the DNA is TGTGCCAGCCAGGCGGCAGGGAACGATGAGCAGTTCTTC.

With respect to this clonotype: Relative to the germline gene, one junction end is altered; a read error may explain this. J is TRBJ2-3 and V is TRBV27, with 7 nucleotides matching TRBD1. CDR3 length: 15 amino acids. CDR1 and CDR2 from the germline V gene are MNHEY and SMNVEV (reference sequence). The CDR3 sequence is CAGALGGTATETQYF. CDR3 sequence (DNA): TGTGCCGGGGCACTAGGGGGCACTGCCACAGAGACGCAGTATTTT.

The rearrangement uses TRBV15 and TRBJ1-2; TRBD1 is a possible D gene (6 bases). Germline CDR1 and CDR2: LNHNV and YYDKDF (reference sequence). The CDR3 extends over 13 amino acids. V gave up 5 bases and J gave up 7 bases, with 14 bases separating them. The CDR3 coding sequence is TGTGCCACCAGCCCCCGAACAGGGTCTGGCTACACCTTC. As protein: CATSPRTGSGYTF.

The rearrangement links TRBV3-1 to TRBJ2-1, with D tentatively TRBD2 (6 bases). Germline V gene sequence: CDR1 LGHDT, CDR2 YNNKEL (reference sequence). Trimming shortened V by 6 bases and J by 10 bases, and 10 bases separated the two germline ends. This CDR3 is 11 amino acids long. The CDR3 reads CASRLRGEQFF. The CDR3 DNA is TGTGCCAGCAGACTCCGGGGGGAGCAGTTCTTC.

The chain combines TRBV20-1 with TRBJ2-7; D remains ambiguous. The CDR3 is 13 amino acids. Germline CDR1 reads DFQATT; CDR2 reads SNEGSKA (reference sequence). Trimming pared 0 bases from V and 3 bases from J, leaving 9 bases between. The CDR3 spells CSARDPVLYEQYF. DNA of the CDR3: TGCAGTGCTAGAGACCCAGTTCTCTACGAGCAGTACTTC.

The chain combines TRBV12-3 or TRBV12-4 with TRBJ2-3; D unresolved. The length of the CDR3 is 13 residues. The germline V and J ends were trimmed by 6 bases and 5 bases, with 12 bases remaining between them. The CDR3 region has the DNA TGTGCCAGCAGCCAGACCGAGGTAGATACGCAGTATTTT. This encodes CASSQTEVDTQYF.

This CDR3 reads CASSENWGQGGETQYF. CDR3 DNA: TGTGCCAGCAGTGAAAATTGGGGACAGGGGGGCGAGACCCAGTACTTC. V and J are TRBV6-1 and TRBJ2-5; 11 positions agree with TRBD1. The germline gives CDR1 MNHNS, CDR2 SASEGT. V was clipped by 2 bases and J by 5 bases; unmatched bases: 7. This CDR3 is built from 16 residues.